The T cell receptor beta chain described here comes from a study of cytomegalovirus exposure and HLA in healthy donors. Looking at the study overall: Falling in the Caucasian-associated ancestry cluster were about four fifths of 350 to 400 genotyped donors.

The PCR employed 60 Vbeta primers together with 13 Jbeta primers. Clones were sequenced by immunoSEQ multiplex PCR, and TCRdb holds only the in-frame ones, with some missing. The sample table sets out tens of thousands of clones. As for this clone: Antigen unknown.

The CDR3 extends over 14 amino acids. Trimming took 3 bases from V and 9 from J; bases not matched to a gene: 7. Germline CDR1 SGHDT, CDR2 YYEEEE. Study-level findings and limits: Analysis performed later found approximately 17,000 TCR beta sequences associated with HLA alleles at 0.05 false discovery rate. Most sequenced TCRs were rare (though some public TCRs occurred in many donors).

This receptor was identified in a man in his fifties or sixties in good health and CMV-seronegative. This chain links TRBV5-6 with TRBJ2-1; 9 bases are shared with TRBD2. Sequencing input: PBMCs. The chain's CDR3 is CASSSPGTSREQFF. In DNA, the CDR3 is TGTGCCAGCAGCTCCCCCGGGACTAGCCGTGAGCAGTTCTTC.